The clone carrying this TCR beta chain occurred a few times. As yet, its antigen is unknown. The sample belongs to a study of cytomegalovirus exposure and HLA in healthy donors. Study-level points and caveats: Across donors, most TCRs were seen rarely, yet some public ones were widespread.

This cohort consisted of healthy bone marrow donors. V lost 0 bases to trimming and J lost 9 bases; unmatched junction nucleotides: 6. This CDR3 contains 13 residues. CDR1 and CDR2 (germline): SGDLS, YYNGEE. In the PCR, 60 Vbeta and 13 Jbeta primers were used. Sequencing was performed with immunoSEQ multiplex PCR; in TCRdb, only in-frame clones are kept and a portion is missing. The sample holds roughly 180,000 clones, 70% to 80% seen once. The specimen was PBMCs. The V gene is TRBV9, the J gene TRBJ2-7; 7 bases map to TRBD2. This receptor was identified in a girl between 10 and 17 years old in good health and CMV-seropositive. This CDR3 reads CASSVDLGGAQYF. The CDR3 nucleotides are TGTGCCAGCAGCGTAGACCTGGGAGGGGCGCAGTACTTC.